This is a list of T cell receptor beta chains from one sample in a study of human T cells and chemical hapten exposure. TCRdb reprocessed the RACE reads with MiXCR, giving one entry per CDR3 protein. The sample has 240,000 or so distinct CDR3 sequences; about 9% are singletons. Sample: whole blood, taken in connection with sensitization to the hapten diphenylcyclopropenone (DPC). These receptors were collected from a woman in her thirties or forties with alopecia areata. Some clones in this sample may be carry-over from other donors' samples. The CDR3 runs from the conserved cysteine through the conserved F or W. Each record gives: D gene, J gene, clone size, V gene, CDR3 DNA, CDR3 protein. A D gene is named only where the DNA matches it firmly. Expanded clones get a size class; other rows say once, few or many, or leave the size out.

d_gene: -
j_gene: TRBJ2-3
abundance: few
v_gene: TRBV6-1
CDR3nt: TGTGCCAGCAGTGAGGCAGGGCGCACAGATACGCAGTATTTT
CDR3aa: CASSEAGRTDTQYF

d_gene: -
j_gene: TRBJ1-1
abundance: many
v_gene: TRBV29-1
CDR3nt: TGCAGCGTTGAAAGCCCGGGGTCGGGCACTGAAGCTTTCTTT
CDR3aa: CSVESPGSGTEAFF

d_gene: TRBD1
j_gene: TRBJ1-2
abundance: -
v_gene: TRBV7-2
CDR3nt: TGTGCCAGCAGCTTAACCCACGGGACAGGGGGCAGTGGCTACACCTTC
CDR3aa: CASSLTHGTGGSGYTF

d_gene: TRBD1
j_gene: TRBJ2-5
abundance: -
v_gene: TRBV2
CDR3nt: TGTGCCAGCATGCTGGGGGGACAGGGGGCGGTGCAAGAGACCCAGTACTTC
CDR3aa: CASMLGGQGAVQETQYF

d_gene: -
j_gene: TRBJ2-7
abundance: -
v_gene: TRBV3-1
CDR3nt: TGTGCCAGCAGCCGCGGGACGGTTAGCTCCTACGAGCAGTACTTC
CDR3aa: CASSRGTVSSYEQYF

d_gene: -
j_gene: TRBJ2-7
abundance: -
v_gene: TRBV21-1
CDR3nt: TGTGCCAGCAGCCCCGGGGACAGCAACTACGAGCAGTACTTC
CDR3aa: CASSPGDSNYEQYF

d_gene: TRBD1
j_gene: TRBJ2-3
abundance: few
v_gene: TRBV28
CDR3nt: TGTGCCAGCAGTTTACCGGGACAGGTGAGGCCAGATACGCAGTATTTT
CDR3aa: CASSLPGQVRPDTQYF

d_gene: -
j_gene: TRBJ2-7
abundance: few
v_gene: TRBV4-3
CDR3nt: TGCGCCAGCAGCCAAGATTTAGGGCGGGCCCCTTCCTACGAGCAGTACTTC
CDR3aa: CASSQDLGRAPSYEQYF

d_gene: TRBD2
j_gene: TRBJ2-2
abundance: -
v_gene: TRBV6-2/TRBV6-3
CDR3nt: TGTGCCAGCAAACCGAGAGCGGGAGTGGGCACCGGGGAGCTGTTTTTT
CDR3aa: CASKPRAGVGTGELFF

d_gene: TRBD1
j_gene: TRBJ2-7
abundance: -
v_gene: TRBV19
CDR3nt: TGTGCCAGTAGTATCGGGACAGGGGTCTACGAGCAGTACTTC
CDR3aa: CASSIGTGVYEQYF

d_gene: -
j_gene: TRBJ2-7
abundance: few
v_gene: TRBV7-9
CDR3nt: TGTGCCAGCAGCCCAACAGCCCGCTACGAGCAGTACTTC
CDR3aa: CASSPTARYEQYF

d_gene: -
j_gene: TRBJ1-6
abundance: -
v_gene: TRBV27
CDR3nt: TGTGCCAGCAGGGAAGCGGGGGTGGGGCATAATTCACCCCTCCACTTT
CDR3aa: CASREAGVGHNSPLHF

d_gene: -
j_gene: TRBJ2-4
abundance: many
v_gene: TRBV28
CDR3nt: TGTGCCAGCAGTCCCCCCGCGACCATAAACATTCAGTACTTC
CDR3aa: CASSPPATINIQYF

d_gene: TRBD2
j_gene: TRBJ2-2
abundance: few
v_gene: TRBV20-1
CDR3nt: TGCAGTGCTCACACCCCAACGGGCGGGAGGGCGACCGGGGAGCTGTTTTTT
CDR3aa: CSAHTPTGGRATGELFF

d_gene: TRBD2
j_gene: TRBJ2-7
abundance: -
v_gene: TRBV28
CDR3nt: TGTGCCAGCAGTTTAGCTCTAGCGGGAGGATCGGACGAGCAGTACTTC
CDR3aa: CASSLALAGGSDEQYF

d_gene: -
j_gene: TRBJ1-2
abundance: many
v_gene: TRBV29-1
CDR3nt: TGCAGCGTCACCGGGGGCTATGGCTACACCTTC
CDR3aa: CSVTGGYGYTF

d_gene: -
j_gene: TRBJ2-1
abundance: few
v_gene: TRBV29-1
CDR3nt: TGCAGCTCCCGCTACCCTTCGGAGGGGAGCAATGAGCAGTTCTTC
CDR3aa: CSSRYPSEGSNEQFF

d_gene: -
j_gene: TRBJ2-4
abundance: -
v_gene: TRBV12-3/TRBV12-4
CDR3nt: TGTGCCAGCAGTTCACAGGGAGGTTCAAACATTCAGTACTTC
CDR3aa: CASSSQGGSNIQYF

d_gene: TRBD1
j_gene: TRBJ1-1
abundance: few
v_gene: TRBV7-2
CDR3nt: TGTGCCAGCAGCTTAGTAACAGGGGTTACTGAAGCTTTCTTT
CDR3aa: CASSLVTGVTEAFF

d_gene: -
j_gene: TRBJ2-6
abundance: -
v_gene: TRBV28
CDR3nt: TGTGCCAGCAGTGCCAGGGGGGCTGGGGCCAACGTCCTGACTTTC
CDR3aa: CASSARGAGANVLTF

d_gene: -
j_gene: TRBJ2-1
abundance: many
v_gene: TRBV7-6
CDR3nt: TGTGCCAGCAGCCTGGAGTCGGCGGTCTCCTACAATGAGCAGTTCTTC
CDR3aa: CASSLESAVSYNEQFF

d_gene: -
j_gene: TRBJ2-1
abundance: many
v_gene: TRBV5-6
CDR3nt: TGTGCCAGCAGCTTGGGGCCGGGCTCCTACAATGAGCAGTTCTTC
CDR3aa: CASSLGPGSYNEQFF

d_gene: TRBD2
j_gene: TRBJ2-3
abundance: -
v_gene: TRBV9
CDR3nt: TGTGCCAGCAGCGCTCTTCAACCGGGACTAGCGGTGACAGATACGCAGTATTTT
CDR3aa: CASSALQPGLAVTDTQYF

d_gene: TRBD1
j_gene: TRBJ2-7
abundance: few
v_gene: TRBV30
CDR3nt: TGTGCCTACGGACAGGGCGCCGAGCAGTACTTC
CDR3aa: CAYGQGAEQYF

d_gene: TRBD2
j_gene: TRBJ2-5
abundance: few
v_gene: TRBV6-5
CDR3nt: TGTGCCAGCAGTGCTACTAGCGGGAGGGCGGAGGAGACCCAGTACTTC
CDR3aa: CASSATSGRAEETQYF

d_gene: -
j_gene: TRBJ1-1
abundance: -
v_gene: TRBV21-1
CDR3nt: TGTGCCAGCAGGACTGGAGGCAGGGGTATCGGCACTGAAGCTTTCTTT
CDR3aa: CASRTGGRGIGTEAFF

d_gene: TRBD2
j_gene: TRBJ2-3
abundance: many
v_gene: TRBV29-1
CDR3nt: TGCAGCGTAACTAGCGGGAGTGTGGGTACGCAGTATTTT
CDR3aa: CSVTSGSVGTQYF

d_gene: TRBD1
j_gene: TRBJ2-1
abundance: many
v_gene: TRBV6-4
CDR3nt: TGTGCCAGCAGTGTAACAGGGGAGAATACTGAGCAGTTCTTC
CDR3aa: CASSVTGENTEQFF

d_gene: -
j_gene: TRBJ2-7
abundance: many
v_gene: TRBV4-2
CDR3nt: TGTGCCAGCAGCCAAGCCGTTGGACAGTCCTACGAGCAGTACTTC
CDR3aa: CASSQAVGQSYEQYF

d_gene: -
j_gene: TRBJ2-5
abundance: few
v_gene: TRBV2
CDR3nt: TGTGCCAGCACCGCAGGGATCCAAGAGACCCAGTACTTC
CDR3aa: CASTAGIQETQYF

d_gene: -
j_gene: TRBJ1-4
abundance: medium-sized
v_gene: TRBV9
CDR3nt: TGTGCCAGCAGCGTAGAGGCAGGGGATACAACTAATGAAAAACTGTTTTTT
CDR3aa: CASSVEAGDTTNEKLFF

d_gene: TRBD2
j_gene: TRBJ2-2
abundance: -
v_gene: TRBV28
CDR3nt: TGTGCCAGCAGTTTATATCCCCGGCTAGCGGCCGGGGAGCTGTTTTTT
CDR3aa: CASSLYPRLAAGELFF

d_gene: -
j_gene: TRBJ2-7
abundance: -
v_gene: TRBV28
CDR3nt: TGTGCCAGCAGTTCCCTCGACGCAAGGGGGAGAGAGCAGTACTTC
CDR3aa: CASSSLDARGREQYF

d_gene: TRBD2
j_gene: TRBJ2-2
abundance: many
v_gene: TRBV9
CDR3nt: TGTGCCAGCAGCGTACGTGGGAGGGAGGCCGGGGAGCTGTTTTTT
CDR3aa: CASSVRGREAGELFF

d_gene: -
j_gene: TRBJ2-7
abundance: -
v_gene: TRBV24-1
CDR3nt: TGTGCCGTCTCATCCCCATCCTACGAGCAGTACTTC
CDR3aa: CAVSSPSYEQYF

d_gene: -
j_gene: TRBJ1-2
abundance: -
v_gene: TRBV5-1
CDR3nt: TGCGCCAGCAGCTTGGACCCAACGGGGCAAGCAGGAGGCTACACCTTC
CDR3aa: CASSLDPTGQAGGYTF

d_gene: -
j_gene: TRBJ2-2
abundance: -
v_gene: TRBV2
CDR3nt: TGTGCCAGCAGACGGGATTTACAGATCGGGGAGCTGTTTTTT
CDR3aa: CASRRDLQIGELFF

d_gene: TRBD2
j_gene: TRBJ2-7
abundance: few
v_gene: TRBV6-6
CDR3nt: TGTGCCAGCAGTTCACTAGCGGGAGTGCCTCACGAGCAGTACTTC
CDR3aa: CASSSLAGVPHEQYF

d_gene: -
j_gene: TRBJ1-4
abundance: -
v_gene: TRBV28
CDR3nt: TGTGCCAGCAGTTGGACAGCTTCAACTAATGAAAAACTGTTTTTT
CDR3aa: CASSWTASTNEKLFF

d_gene: TRBD2
j_gene: TRBJ2-7
abundance: -
v_gene: TRBV6-2/TRBV6-3
CDR3nt: TGTGCCAGCAGTTACACCCCTGGACTAGCGGGACCTACCTACGAGCAGTACTTC
CDR3aa: CASSYTPGLAGPTYEQYF

d_gene: TRBD1
j_gene: TRBJ1-6
abundance: few
v_gene: TRBV6-5
CDR3nt: TGTGCCAGCAGTTTTGACAGGGGTAATTCACCCCTCCACTTT
CDR3aa: CASSFDRGNSPLHF

d_gene: -
j_gene: TRBJ1-6
abundance: -
v_gene: TRBV12-3/TRBV12-4
CDR3nt: TGTGCCAGCAGTCCCCAGCCCGGAAATTCACCCCTCCACTTT
CDR3aa: CASSPQPGNSPLHF

d_gene: TRBD2
j_gene: TRBJ2-5
abundance: few
v_gene: TRBV29-1
CDR3nt: TGCAGCGTTGAGAGAACCGGGACTAGCGGGACAAAAGAGACCCAGTACTTC
CDR3aa: CSVERTGTSGTKETQYF

d_gene: TRBD1
j_gene: TRBJ2-2
abundance: -
v_gene: TRBV24-1
CDR3nt: TGTGCCACCAGTGACCCCCCGGGACAGGGGTTTGACACCGGGGAGCTGTTTTTT
CDR3aa: CATSDPPGQGFDTGELFF

d_gene: -
j_gene: TRBJ2-1
abundance: -
v_gene: TRBV7-8
CDR3nt: TGTGCCAGCAGCTCTTCGAATGGAAGGGAGAGCTCCTACAATGAGCAGTTCTTC
CDR3aa: CASSSSNGRESSYNEQFF

d_gene: -
j_gene: TRBJ2-7
abundance: -
v_gene: TRBV7-2
CDR3nt: TGTGCCAGCAGCTTAGCAGCAGGGGACTACGAGCAGTACTTC
CDR3aa: CASSLAAGDYEQYF

d_gene: TRBD1
j_gene: TRBJ2-7
abundance: -
v_gene: TRBV6-2/TRBV6-3
CDR3nt: TGTGCCAGCAGTTACTCCCCGGACAGGATAAAGGACGAGCAGTACTTC
CDR3aa: CASSYSPDRIKDEQYF

d_gene: -
j_gene: TRBJ2-6
abundance: few
v_gene: TRBV20-1
CDR3nt: TGCAGTGCTAGAGCGGGAAGTGTCAACGTCCTGACTTTC
CDR3aa: CSARAGSVNVLTF

d_gene: TRBD1
j_gene: TRBJ2-7
abundance: many
v_gene: TRBV12-3/TRBV12-4
CDR3nt: TGTGCCAGCAGTTTAGAAGGGGGCAGGGTATACGAGCAGTACTTC
CDR3aa: CASSLEGGRVYEQYF

d_gene: -
j_gene: TRBJ2-3
abundance: -
v_gene: TRBV15
CDR3nt: TGTGCCACCAGCATCTTGGGCCTCCCCACAGATACGCAGTATTTT
CDR3aa: CATSILGLPTDTQYF